This T cell receptor (beta chain) stems from a study of cytomegalovirus exposure and HLA in healthy donors. Germline loops: CDR1 LGHNA, CDR2 YSLEER. The V and J ends lost 2 bases and 8 bases, in that order; junction bases with no gene match: 19. The CDR3 spans 20 residues. PCR used 60 Vbeta primers and 13 Jbeta primers. Measured with immunoSEQ multiplex PCR; TCRdb has only the in-frame clones, and not every one. This table has about 83,000 clones, roughly 79% appearing once. This sequence joins TRBV4-3 and TRBJ1-4, with 11 bases matching TRBD1. The sequence came from a woman aged 30 to 39 in good health and CMV-seronegative. The sample taken for sequencing was PBMCs. CDR3 nucleotides: TGCGCCAGCAGCCAAATGGATATGCGGACAGGGGGCGCCCCGGGAGAAAAACTGTTTTTT. Its translation: CASSQMDMRTGGAPGEKLFF.